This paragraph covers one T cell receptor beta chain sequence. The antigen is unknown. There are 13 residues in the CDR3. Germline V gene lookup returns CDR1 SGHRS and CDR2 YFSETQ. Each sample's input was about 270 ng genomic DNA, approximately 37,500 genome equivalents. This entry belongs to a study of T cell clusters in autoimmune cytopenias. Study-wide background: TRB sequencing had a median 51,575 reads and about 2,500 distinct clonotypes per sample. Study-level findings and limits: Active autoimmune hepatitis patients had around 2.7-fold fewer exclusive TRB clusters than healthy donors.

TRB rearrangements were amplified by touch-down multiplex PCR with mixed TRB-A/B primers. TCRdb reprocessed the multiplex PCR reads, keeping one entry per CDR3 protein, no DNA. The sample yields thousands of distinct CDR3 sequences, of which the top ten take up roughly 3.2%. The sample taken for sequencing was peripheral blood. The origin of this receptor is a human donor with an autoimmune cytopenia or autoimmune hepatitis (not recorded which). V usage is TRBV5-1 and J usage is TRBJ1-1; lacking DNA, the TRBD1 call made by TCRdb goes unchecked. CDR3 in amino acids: CASSFRGNTEAFF.